This TCR beta chain derives from a study of T cell responses to AZD1222 COVID-19 vaccine. Study results and limitations: White British ancestry dominated among donors, who included more females, and clonal diversity was possibly underestimated.

In the case of this clone: Its target is not known.

The CDR3 sequence is 17 residues long. The V end lost 2 bases, the J end lost 1 base, and 20 bases lay between the germline ends. Germline V CDR1 and CDR2: GTSNPN, SVGIG (reference sequence). Generated by immunoSEQ multiplex PCR, the TCRdb table keeps only in-frame clones and is missing some. The sample lists tens of thousands of clones, roughly 88% seen once, with about 5% in the top ten. This chain uses TRBV30 with TRBJ1-1, with D possibly being TRBD1 (5 bases). The sequence was collected from an adult in good health. Material: peripheral blood, obtained on day 0 of MenACWY control vaccination. The CDR3 loop reads CAWSQKRGRQENTEAFF. In DNA, the CDR3 is TGTGCCTGGAGTCAGAAAAGGGGACGGCAGGAGAACACTGAAGCTTTCTTT.